Listed here are 20 T cell receptor beta chains from one sample, sequenced in a study of T cells after yellow fever vaccination. TCRdb reanalysed the 5' RACE reads using MiXCR and keeps one entry per CDR3 protein. The data hold 500,000 to 650,000 distinct CDR3 sequences, with 9% to 15% observed a single time. Sequenced here: PBMCs, sampled on the day of the yellow fever booster vaccination. All receptors come from a man aged 25-45 years who received the YFV17D yellow fever vaccine.

There are many counts of this clonotype. This chain joins TRBV15 and TRBJ2-4, with TRBD2 identical over 8 bases. This CDR3 region has 15 residues. Germline V lookup: CDR1 LNHNV, CDR2 YYDKDF (reference sequence). Unmatched junction bases numbered 8, after V lost 10 bases and J lost 0 bases. CDR3 residues: CAISGGVGAKNIQYF. In DNA, the CDR3 is TGTGCCATTTCGGGGGGGGTCGGAGCCAAAAACATTCAGTACTTC.

V usage is TRBV20-1 and J usage is TRBJ2-3, with D unclear. Germline V CDR1 and CDR2: DFQATT, SNEGSKA (reference sequence). V gave up 4 bases and J gave up 4 bases, with 12 bases separating them. There are 13 residues in the CDR3. CDR3: CSANGLNPDTQYF. CDR3 coding DNA: TGCAGTGCTAACGGCCTCAACCCAGATACGCAGTATTTT.

The chain carries TRBV7-6 and TRBJ2-1, with 8 bases identical to TRBD2. V gave up 1 base and J gave up 4 bases; unmatched junction bases: 9. The CDR3 loop spans 17 amino acids. The germline V gene has CDR1 SGHVS and CDR2 FNYEAQ. CDR3 amino acids: CASSLVSSGGSYNEQFF. CDR3 in DNA: TGTGCCAGCAGCTTAGTTTCCAGCGGGGGTTCATACAATGAGCAGTTCTTC.

CDR3 in DNA: TGTGCCAGCTCACTATTTCAGGGGGCGCAGGATGAGCAGTTCTTC. It yields the protein CASSLFQGAQDEQFF. The chain employs TRBV18 and TRBJ2-1, with TRBD1 matching over 8 bases. The CDR3 is made up of 15 amino acids. CDR1 is KGHSH and CDR2 is LQKENI in the germline V gene. Trimming at V came to 4 bases and at J to 8 bases, leaving 10 bases not matched to a gene. The entire variable domain, with the rest obtained from reference TRBV18 and TRBJ2-1, is as follows: NAGVMQNPRHLVRRRGQEARLRCSPMKGHSHVYWYRQLPEEGLKFMVYLQKENIIDESGMPKERFSAEFPKEGPSILRIQQVVRGDSAAYFCASSLFQGAQDEQFFGPGTRLTVL.

This clonotype came up a few times. This chain joins TRBV5-1 and TRBJ1-4; 10 bases align to TRBD1. The CDR3 is made up of 14 amino acids. V lost 3 bases, J lost 6 bases, and 2 bases stayed unmatched. The germline gives CDR1 SGHRS, CDR2 YFSETQ. As DNA, the CDR3 is TGCGCCAGCAGCTCCGGGACAGGGGATGAAAAACTGTTTTTT. Protein product: CASSSGTGDEKLFF.

This chain joins TRBV7-2 and TRBJ2-2; TRBD1 might be the D (5 bases). The CDR3 length is 14 residues. V lost 1 base to trimming and J lost 13 bases, with 16 bases between them. Germline V gene lookup returns CDR1 SGHTA and CDR2 FQGNSA. In DNA, the CDR3 is TGTGCCAGCAGCTTAGGGGGCGGAGTGGGGATGCTGTTTTTT. It encodes CASSLGGGVGMLFF.

The chain has TRBV6-2 or TRBV6-3 and TRBJ2-7, with TRBD1 matching over 7 bases. This CDR3 spans 13 amino acids. Unmatched junction bases numbered 7, after V lost 6 bases and J lost 5 bases. CDR1 and CDR2 from the germline V gene are MNHEY and SVGEGT. CDR3 coding DNA: TGTGCCAGCAGGGACACAGGGGAGAACGAGCAGTACTTC. Translation: CASRDTGENEQYF.

This clonotype has more than one count but fewer than ten. The V gene is TRBV6-2 or TRBV6-3, the J gene TRBJ1-6, with TRBD1 as a possible D gene (5 bases). From germline, CDR1 is MNHEY and CDR2 SVGEGT. The CDR3 is 14 residues long. Trimming pared 0 bases from V and 5 bases from J, leaving 5 bases between. CDR3 in amino acids: CASSYSGDNSPLHF. In nucleotides, the CDR3 is TGTGCCAGCAGTTACTCGGGGGATAATTCACCCCTCCACTTT.

This chain uses TRBV20-1 with TRBJ2-3; D call uncertain. The CDR3 is made up of 14 amino acids. Germline V gene lookup returns CDR1 DFQATT and CDR2 SNEGSKA (reference sequence). V was pared by 4 bases and J by 0 bases, with 11 bases between. Written as DNA, the CDR3 is TGCAGTGCTATTAAGACGGCTAGCACAGATACGCAGTATTTT. It codes for CSAIKTASTDTQYF.

This clonotype was counted only a few times. The CDR3 reads CASSNLHQQFF. DNA for the CDR3: TGTGCCAGCAGTAATTTGCATCAGCAGTTCTTC. This rearrangement joins TRBV14 to TRBJ2-1, with D unresolved. CDR3 size: 11 residues. Germline loops: CDR1 SGHDN, CDR2 FVKESK. The V gene lost 6 bases and the J gene lost 11 bases, with 11 bases spanning the gap.

The chain carries TRBV20-1 and TRBJ2-4, with D perhaps given as TRBD1 or TRBD2 (6 bases each). Germline V gene sequence: CDR1 DFQATT, CDR2 SNEGSKA (reference sequence). V was clipped by 4 bases and J by 0 bases, with 13 bases between them. The CDR3 is 15 amino acids. The chain's CDR3 is CSAMGGILAKNIQYF. The CDR3 DNA reads TGCAGTGCTATGGGGGGCATCTTAGCCAAAAACATTCAGTACTTC.

This clonotype was seen just once. V and J are TRBV5-4 and TRBJ1-2; 8 bases are shared with TRBD1. The CDR3 sequence is 15 residues long. Losses at the gene ends were 0 bases for V and 4 bases for J; bases not matched to a gene: 5. Germline values: CDR1 SGHNT, CDR2 YYREEE (reference sequence). The CDR3 region has the DNA TGTGCCAGCAGCTTGGAACAGGGGGGACTCTATGGCTACACCTTC. Translated, it gives CASSLEQGGLYGYTF.

This clonotype was seen only a few times. The chain links TRBV7-3 to TRBJ2-1; D call uncertain. V was clipped by 5 bases and J by 0 bases, with 14 bases between them. This CDR3 is 16 amino acids long. The germline V gene has CDR1 SGHTA and CDR2 FQGTGA. The CDR3 DNA reads as TGTGCCAGCAGCCCGGTGGGCGGTAGCTCCTACAATGAGCAGTTCTTC. It codes for CASSPVGGSSYNEQFF.

The CDR3 DNA follows: TGTGCCAGCAGCCAAGGCAGGGGGCGTGTCGGGGAGCTGTTTTTT. Amino acid sequence: CASSQGRGRVGELFF. The gene calls are TRBV12-3 or TRBV12-4 and TRBJ2-2, with 8 bases aligning to TRBD1. The CDR3 covers 15 residues. J was trimmed by 7 bases and V by 6 bases; bases with no gene match: 10.

This clonotype was detected ten times or more. The chain is built from TRBV15 and TRBJ2-3; TRBD2 aligns across 8 bases. Germline assignment: CDR1 LNHNV and CDR2 YYDKDF (reference sequence). This CDR3 comprises 15 residues. Trimming took 0 bases from V and 4 from J; bases not matched to a gene: 3. The CDR3 nucleotides are TGTGCCACCAGCAGAGATGCGGGAGGTTCAGATACGCAGTATTTT. Its protein is CATSRDAGGSDTQYF.

This clonotype was counted a few times. This sequence joins TRBV7-9 and TRBJ2-5; 7 bases agree with TRBD1. Germline CDR1 is SEHNR and CDR2 is FQNEAQ (reference sequence). The trim removed 0 bases at V and 4 bases at J, leaving 8 bases unmatched. This CDR3 spans 16 amino acids. The CDR3 protein is CASSLAWTGNGETQYF. In DNA form, the CDR3 reads TGTGCCAGCAGCTTAGCGTGGACAGGAAATGGAGAGACCCAGTACTTC.

This clonotype has more than one count but fewer than ten. The chain combines TRBV20-1 with TRBJ2-7; D is undetermined. V was shortened by 1 base and J by 3 bases, with 13 bases between the two germline ends. This CDR3 contains 14 residues. CDR1 is DFQATT, CDR2 SNEGSKA, per germline (reference sequence). The chain's CDR3 is CSARVGSLHYEQYF. CDR3 nucleotides: TGCAGTGCTAGAGTGGGTAGCCTCCACTACGAGCAGTACTTC.

This sequence joins TRBV7-8 and TRBJ2-5, with no clear D. CDR3 length equals 15 residues. V was cut by 7 bases and J by 3 bases, with 18 bases left in between. From germline, CDR1 is SGHVS and CDR2 FQNEAQ. Here the CDR3 DNA reads TGTGCCAGCACCTCAGTAGTGGGCTCAAAAGAGACCCAGTACTTC. It codes for CASTSVVGSKETQYF.

The table lists this clonotype with many counts. This chain joins TRBV28 and TRBJ2-1; D gene unclear. Between the trimmed V and J ends, which lost 1 base and 9 bases, there was a span of 4 bases. The germline CDR1 and CDR2 sequences are MDHEN and SYDVKM. The CDR3 runs 11 residues. This CDR3 is CASSLYREQFF. The DNA for the CDR3 is TGTGCCAGCAGTTTATATCGTGAGCAGTTCTTC.

The chain has TRBV4-3 and TRBJ2-7, with TRBD1 as a possible D gene (5 bases). CDR3 size: 16 residues. V lost 1 base to trimming and J lost 0 bases, with 13 bases between them. CDR1 and CDR2 from the germline V gene are LGHNA and YSLEER. The CDR3 region is CASSQVMADSSYEQYF. The CDR3 DNA reads TGCGCCAGCAGCCAAGTAATGGCAGACAGCTCCTACGAGCAGTACTTC.